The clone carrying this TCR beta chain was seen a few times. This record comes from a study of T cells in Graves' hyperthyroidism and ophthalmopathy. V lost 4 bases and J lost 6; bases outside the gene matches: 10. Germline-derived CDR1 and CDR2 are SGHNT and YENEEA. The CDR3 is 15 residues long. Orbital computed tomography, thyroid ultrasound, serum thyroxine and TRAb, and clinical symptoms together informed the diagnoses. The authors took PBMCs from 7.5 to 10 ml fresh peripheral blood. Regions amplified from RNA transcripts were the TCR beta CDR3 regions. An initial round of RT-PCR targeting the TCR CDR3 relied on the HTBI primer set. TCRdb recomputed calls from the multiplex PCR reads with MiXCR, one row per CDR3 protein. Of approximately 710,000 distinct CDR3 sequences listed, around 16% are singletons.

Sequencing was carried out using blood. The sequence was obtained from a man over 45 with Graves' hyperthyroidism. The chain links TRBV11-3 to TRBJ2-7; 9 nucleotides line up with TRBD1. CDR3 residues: CASSSGLGTGSEQYF. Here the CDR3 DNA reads TGTGCCAGCAGCTCAGGGCTCGGGACAGGGTCCGAGCAGTACTTC.